This TCR beta chain derives from a study of tumor and adjacent non-tumor tissue in lung cancer. This clonotype was observed a handful of times. Three rounds of nested PCR, following a modified ARM-PCR protocol, produced the TCRbeta library. TCRdb redid the calling of the multiplex PCR reads with MiXCR, one entry per CDR3 protein. This sample has 60,000 to 70,000 distinct CDR3 sequences, with around 76% found just once. The template was RNA from unsorted bulk tissue. Distant lung tissue was collected more than 3 cm away from the tumor edge. J gave up 7 bases and V 4 bases, and 8 bases lay outside the gene matches. Germline V CDR1 and CDR2: SNHLY, FYNNEI. This CDR3 comprises 16 residues.

The sequenced material came from distant non-tumor lung tissue. This sequence originates from a man aged 55-75 years with non-small cell lung cancer. The chain has TRBV2 and TRBJ2-1; 12 nucleotides agree with TRBD2. CDR3: CASSAPGLAGENEQFF. The CDR3 DNA reads TGTGCCAGCAGTGCGCCGGGACTAGCGGGCGAAAATGAGCAGTTCTTC. The full variable domain, its missing parts supplied by reference TRBV2 and TRBJ2-1, is EPEVTQTPSHQVTQMGQEVILRCVPISNHLYFYWYRQILGQKVEFLVSFYNNEISEKSEIFDDQFSVERPDGSNFTLKIRSTKLEDSAMYFCASSAPGLAGENEQFFGPGTRLTVL.